A selection of T cell receptor beta chains follows, all from one sample in a study of cytomegalovirus exposure and HLA in healthy donors. Here immunoSEQ multiplex PCR was the method, and the copy in TCRdb shows in-frame clones only, minus some. The data hold about 190,000 clones, with 70% to 90% observed a single time. What was sequenced was PBMCs. These TCRs come from a woman between 18 and 29 years old in good health and CMV-seropositive. The CDR3 runs from the conserved cysteine through the conserved F or W. The order of the fields is J gene, V gene, clone size, D gene, CDR3 DNA, CDR3 protein. A D gene is named only where the DNA matches it firmly. The size field is filled for only some rows; it gives once, few, many or a size class.

>TRBJ1-2|TRBV4-2|-|-
TGTGCCAGCAGCCGTCCCCGGGACATCTATGGCTACACCTTC
CASSRPRDIYGYTF
>TRBJ1-3|TRBV5-5|-|-
TGTGCCAGCAGCTGGACAGAACTGTCCTCTGGAAACACCATATATTTT
CASSWTELSSGNTIYF
>TRBJ2-1|TRBV9|-|TRBD2
TGTGCCAGCAGCGTCACTAGCGGGGAGAACAATGAGCAGTTCTTC
CASSVTSGENNEQFF
>TRBJ2-1|TRBV7-3|-|-
TGTGCCAGCAGCTTATACAGGACTACCGACAATGAGCAGTTCTTC
CASSLYRTTDNEQFF
>TRBJ1-1|TRBV7-2|-|-
TGTGCCAGCAGCTTTCGCGCGGGGACGGATACGAGCACTGAAGCTTTCTTT
CASSFRAGTDTSTEAFF
>TRBJ2-3|TRBV6-1|-|-
TGTGCCAGCAGGTTGGGCACTAGCACAGATACGCAGTATTTT
CASRLGTSTDTQYF
>TRBJ1-2|TRBV28|-|-
TGTGCCAGCAGTTTGGGAGGTTTGGGGGGCTACACCTTC
CASSLGGLGGYTF
>TRBJ2-7|TRBV7-3|-|TRBD1
TGTGCCAGCAGCATACTACAGGGGAGCGAGCAGTACTTC
CASSILQGSEQYF
>TRBJ2-3|TRBV6-6|-|-
TGTGCCAGCGGCGCTGGGCTAGCCCTTAGCACAGATACGCAGTATTTT
CASGAGLALSTDTQYF
>TRBJ2-3|TRBV9|few|-
TGTGCCAGCAGCCGGAGAACAGATACGCAGTATTTT
CASSRRTDTQYF
>TRBJ2-3|TRBV19|-|-
TGTGCCAGTAGCCGCTGGGGCGGGGGCACAGATACGCAGTATTTT
CASSRWGGGTDTQYF
>TRBJ2-7|TRBV28|-|TRBD1
TGTGCCAGCAGTTCCGACAGGGGCAGCGCCTACGAGCAGTACTTC
CASSSDRGSAYEQYF
>TRBJ1-3|TRBV7-3|once|-
TGTGCCAGCAGCTTAAAGGGGATAACTGGAAACACCATATATTTT
CASSLKGITGNTIYF
>TRBJ2-5|TRBV4-2|few|-
TGTGCCAGCAGCCAAGTATATAATTACGGAGAGACCCAGTACTTC
CASSQVYNYGETQYF
>TRBJ1-1|TRBV29-1|-|-
TGCAGCGTTGTGGCGGGGGCGCAGATTGATACTTTCTTT
CSVVAGAQIDTFF
>TRBJ1-1|TRBV7-6|-|-
TGTGCCAGCAGCTTAGCGCGGCTGGACAGTGAAGCTTTCTTT
CASSLARLDSEAFF
>TRBJ1-1|TRBV28|-|TRBD1
TGTGCCAGCAGTTTTACAGGGGAATCGGCTTTCTTT
CASSFTGESAFF
>TRBJ2-7|TRBV11-2|few|-
TGTGCCAGCAGTATTTATGGGGGGTCCTCCTACGAGCAGTACTTC
CASSIYGGSSYEQYF
>TRBJ1-4|TRBV4-2|few|TRBD1
TGTGCCAGCAGCCAATATGGGACAGACAATGAAAAACTGTTTTTT
CASSQYGTDNEKLFF
>TRBJ2-1|TRBV7-3|-|TRBD1
TGTGCCAGCAGCACCGTCGGGACAGGGGTGGATGAGCAGTTCTTC
CASSTVGTGVDEQFF
>TRBJ1-2|TRBV27|few|-
TGTGCCAGCAGTGGTTTCGGTGGCTACACCTTC
CASSGFGGYTF
>TRBJ2-7|TRBV7-9|-|-
TGTGCCAGCAGTCCCGGTCGGGATGGTGACTACGAGCAGTACTTC
CASSPGRDGDYEQYF
>TRBJ1-1|TRBV6-6|-|-
TGTGCCAGCAGTGCCTCTGGGGGACAAACGAACACTGAAGCTTTCTTT
CASSASGGQTNTEAFF
>TRBJ2-3|TRBV9|-|TRBD1
TGTGCCAGCAGCGTAACGGGACAGGCTAGCACAGATACGCAGTATTTT
CASSVTGQASTDTQYF
>TRBJ1-4|TRBV7-9|-|TRBD1
TGTGCCAGCAGCCACCGACAGGGCCGGAACGAAAAACTGTTTTTT
CASSHRQGRNEKLFF
>TRBJ2-1|TRBV27|-|-
TGTGCCAGCAGTATATCCTACAATGAGCAGTTCTTC
CASSISYNEQFF
>TRBJ2-1|TRBV5-1|-|-
TGCGCCAGCAGCGAGACTAGGAATGAGCAGTTCTTC
CASSETRNEQFF
>TRBJ2-1|TRBV7-9|-|-
TGTGCCAGCAGCTTAGTAGTATACAATGAGCAGTTCTTC
CASSLVVYNEQFF
>TRBJ2-2|TRBV5-1|few|TRBD2
TGCGCCAGCAGCTTGATCAGCGGGGGGCCGAACACCGGGGAGCTGTTTTTT
CASSLISGGPNTGELFF
>TRBJ2-1|TRBV28|-|TRBD1
TGTGCCAGCAGTTCGACAGGGGGCCTGGGGCAGTTCTTC
CASSSTGGLGQFF
>TRBJ1-6|TRBV7-9|-|-
TGTTCCAGCGCAAATACAGGAGGGTTTTCACCCCTCCACTTT
CSSANTGGFSPLHF
>TRBJ2-7|TRBV29-1|-|TRBD1
TGCAGCGTCAAACTTGGACAGGGAAATAACTACGAGCAGTACTTC
CSVKLGQGNNYEQYF
>TRBJ1-4|TRBV30|-|TRBD1
TGTGCCTGGAGTGGGGGACAGGCTAATGAAAAACTGTTTTTT
CAWSGGQANEKLFF
>TRBJ2-2|TRBV6-4|-|-
TGTGCCAGCAGAGGGGGACCTCACACCGGGGAGCTGTTTTTT
CASRGGPHTGELFF
>TRBJ2-1|TRBV18|-|TRBD2
TGTGCCAGCTCACCAAGAACTAGCGGGGATCACAATGAGCAGTTCTTC
CASSPRTSGDHNEQFF
>TRBJ2-2|TRBV27|-|-
TGTGCCAGCAGTACCCGACAGGATGGAGGGGAGCTGTTTTTT
CASSTRQDGGELFF
>TRBJ1-3|TRBV6-1|-|TRBD1
TGTGCCGGGAGACAGGGAGACTCTGGAAACACCATATATTTT
CAGRQGDSGNTIYF
>TRBJ1-1|TRBV7-3|-|-
TGTGCCAGCAGCGCTACGCAGGGGCACGCTTTCTTT
CASSATQGHAFF
>TRBJ2-5|TRBV19|-|TRBD1
TGTGCCAGTAGACCGCGACAGGGACAAGAGACCCAGTACTTC
CASRPRQGQETQYF
>TRBJ2-3|TRBV6-6|-|TRBD1
TGTGCCAGCGACAGGGGAGGACGGATCACAGATACGCAGTATTTT
CASDRGGRITDTQYF
>TRBJ2-5|TRBV9|few|-
TGTGCCAGCAGCGTGGGTGGGGCCCGAGAGACCCAGTACTTC
CASSVGGARETQYF
>TRBJ2-1|TRBV19|-|-
TGTGCCAGTAGTATGCGGGTGGCAGTTCGGGATGAGCAGTTCTTC
CASSMRVAVRDEQFF
>TRBJ2-1|TRBV7-9|-|TRBD2
TGTGCCAGCAGCCCCCGGACTAGCGGCCTATCCTACAATGAGCAGTTCTTC
CASSPRTSGLSYNEQFF
>TRBJ2-1|TRBV14|once|-
TGTGCCAGCAGCCAAAGGACAGCCCTCCTTTACAATGAGCAGTTCTTC
CASSQRTALLYNEQFF
>TRBJ2-3|TRBV11-2|-|TRBD1
TGTGCCAGCAGCTTAGTGTGGGGGACAGATGGAGATACGCAGTATTTT
CASSLVWGTDGDTQYF
>TRBJ2-7|TRBV5-4|-|TRBD1
TGTGCCAGCAGCCCAAGGGACAGAGCCTACGAGCAGTACTTC
CASSPRDRAYEQYF
>TRBJ2-1|TRBV4-1|-|TRBD1
TGCGCCAGCAGCCAGGGAAGGACAGGGGGGACCTACAATGAGCAGTTCTTC
CASSQGRTGGTYNEQFF
>TRBJ2-1|TRBV7-9|-|TRBD2
TGTGCCAGCAGCTTAATAGGGCGGGGGATGGGGAATGAGCAGTTCTTC
CASSLIGRGMGNEQFF
>TRBJ1-1|TRBV7-9|-|TRBD1
TGTGCCAGCAGCTTATTAGGGACAGGGAACACTGAAGCTTTCTTT
CASSLLGTGNTEAFF
>TRBJ2-5|TRBV5-1|-|-
TGCGCCAGCAGCTTGGCAGAAGAGACCCAGTACTTC
CASSLAEETQYF
>TRBJ1-5|TRBV28|-|TRBD1
TGTGCCAGCAGCTGGGCAGGGGGCGGTCAGCCCCAGCATTTT
CASSWAGGGQPQHF
>TRBJ1-4|TRBV5-1|-|-
TGCGCCAGCAGCCCCTGGACGGGGGATGAAAAACTGTTTTTT
CASSPWTGDEKLFF
>TRBJ1-2|TRBV27|-|-
TGTGCCAGCACCCCCGGCGGATCTATGGTTGCTAACTATGGCTACACCTTC
CASTPGGSMVANYGYTF
>TRBJ2-2|TRBV15|few|-
TGTGCCACCAGCAGAGATGGGTTCCGGGCCGGGGAGCTGTTTTTT
CATSRDGFRAGELFF
>TRBJ2-3|TRBV30|-|-
TGTGCCTTGTATAGTGGGGCAGGTAACACAGATACGCAGTATTTT
CALYSGAGNTDTQYF